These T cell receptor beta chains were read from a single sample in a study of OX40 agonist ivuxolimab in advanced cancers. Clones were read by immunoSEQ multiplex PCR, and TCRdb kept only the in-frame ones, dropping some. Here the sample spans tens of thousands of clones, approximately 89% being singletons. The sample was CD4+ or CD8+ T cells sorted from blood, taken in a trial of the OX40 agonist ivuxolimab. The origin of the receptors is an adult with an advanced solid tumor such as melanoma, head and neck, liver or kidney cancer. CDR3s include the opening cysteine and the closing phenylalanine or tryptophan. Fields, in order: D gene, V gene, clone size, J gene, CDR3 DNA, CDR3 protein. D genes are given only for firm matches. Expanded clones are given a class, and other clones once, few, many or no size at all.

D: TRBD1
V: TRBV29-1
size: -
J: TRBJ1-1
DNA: TGCAGCGCTGGGGACAGGGGACGGACTGAAGCTTTCTTT
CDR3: CSAGDRGRTEAFF

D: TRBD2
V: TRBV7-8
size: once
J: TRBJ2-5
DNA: TGTGCCAGCAGCTTAGGGATTCGGGAGGTGACCCAGTACTTC
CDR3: CASSLGIREVTQYF

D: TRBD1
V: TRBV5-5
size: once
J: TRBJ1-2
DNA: TGTGCCAGCAGCTTGGGTTCGGGGGACAGCTCTACCTATGGCTACACCTTC
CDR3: CASSLGSGDSSTYGYTF

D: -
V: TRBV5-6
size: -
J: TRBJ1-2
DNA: TGTGCCAGCAGCCGCCGTCCAGCGGCGGCGCCTTATGGCTACACCTTC
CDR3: CASSRRPAAAPYGYTF

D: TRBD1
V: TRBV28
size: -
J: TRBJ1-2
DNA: TGTGCCAGCAGGACAGGGGGGCTGTTCTATGGCTACACCTTC
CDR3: CASRTGGLFYGYTF

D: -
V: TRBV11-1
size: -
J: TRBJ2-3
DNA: TGTGCCAGCAGTTATCTCGTTAACACAGATACGCAGTATTTT
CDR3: CASSYLVNTDTQYF

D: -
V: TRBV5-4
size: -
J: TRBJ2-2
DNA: TGTGCCAGCAGTCCCCGAGGGGCTCAGTCGGTCACCGGGGAGCTGTTTTTT
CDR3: CASSPRGAQSVTGELFF

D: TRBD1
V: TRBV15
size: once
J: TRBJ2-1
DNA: TGTGCCACCAGGCAGGGGGCTAGCAATGAGCAGTTCTTC
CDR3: CATRQGASNEQFF

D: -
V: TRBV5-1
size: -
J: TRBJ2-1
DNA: TGCGCCAGCAGCTTGGTTTTGCGGGACAATGAGCAGTTCTTC
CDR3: CASSLVLRDNEQFF

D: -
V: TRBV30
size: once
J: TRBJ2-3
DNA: TGTGCCTGGAGTGCGGGCCCCCCCCAGGGCCCGCAGTATTTT
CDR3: CAWSAGPPQGPQYF

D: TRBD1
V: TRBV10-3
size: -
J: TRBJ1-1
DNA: TGTGCCACCAATATTGCCACCGGGACAGGGAACACTGAAGCTTTCTTT
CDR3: CATNIATGTGNTEAFF

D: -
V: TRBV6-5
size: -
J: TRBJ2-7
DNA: TGTGCCAGCATTGAACAGGTTGGTTACGAGCAGTACTTC
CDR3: CASIEQVGYEQYF

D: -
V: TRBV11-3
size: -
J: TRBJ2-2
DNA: TGTGCCAGCAGCTTAGTAAGGCAGACCGGCGAGCTGTTTTTT
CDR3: CASSLVRQTGELFF

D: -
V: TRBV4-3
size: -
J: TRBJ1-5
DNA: TGCGCCAGCAGCCAAGATAGGTCTCTTAGCAATCAGCCCCAGCATTTT
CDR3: CASSQDRSLSNQPQHF

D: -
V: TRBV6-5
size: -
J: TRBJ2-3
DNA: TGTGCCAGCAGCCCTGACGAAGGCACGCAGTATTTT
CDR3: CASSPDEGTQYF

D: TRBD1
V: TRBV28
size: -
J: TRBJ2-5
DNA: TGTGCCAGCAGTACCCGGACAGGGGGCCTTGAGACCCAGTACTTC
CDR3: CASSTRTGGLETQYF

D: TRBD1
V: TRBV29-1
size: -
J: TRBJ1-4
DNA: TGCAGCGTTGAATCCGGGACAGGGTGGGAAAAACTGTTTTTT
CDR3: CSVESGTGWEKLFF

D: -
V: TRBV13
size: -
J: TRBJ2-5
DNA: TGTGCCAGCAGCTCCTGGGACCCGACGGTCCAAGAGACCCAGTACTTC
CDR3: CASSSWDPTVQETQYF

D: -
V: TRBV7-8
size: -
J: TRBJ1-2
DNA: TGTGCCAGCAGCTTAGGGGCGCAGTGGAACTATGGCTACACCTTC
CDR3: CASSLGAQWNYGYTF

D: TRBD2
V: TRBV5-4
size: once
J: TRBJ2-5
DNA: TGTGCCAGCAGTCCGGGGGGGGCTAGCGGGGACTGGGTGGAGACCCAGTACTTC
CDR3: CASSPGGASGDWVETQYF

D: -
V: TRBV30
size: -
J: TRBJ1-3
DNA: TGTGCCTGGAAGCTCCCGGGGCATGGAAACACCATATATTTT
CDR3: CAWKLPGHGNTIYF

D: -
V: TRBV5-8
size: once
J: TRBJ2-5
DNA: TGTACCAGCAGCTTCCGCAGGTTCCAAGAGACCCAGTACTTC
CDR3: CTSSFRRFQETQYF

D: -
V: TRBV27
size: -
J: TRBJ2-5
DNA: TGTGCCAGCAGTGCGGCAGGTGGAATTGAAGAGACCCAGTACTTC
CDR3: CASSAAGGIEETQYF

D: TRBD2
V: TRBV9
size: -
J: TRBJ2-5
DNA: TGTGCCAGCAGCGTTAGCGGGAGGACGTACCAAGAGACCCAGTACTTC
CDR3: CASSVSGRTYQETQYF

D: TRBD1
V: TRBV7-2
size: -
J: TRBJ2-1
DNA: TGTGCCAGCAGCTTAACTCCGGGACAGCATAATGAGCAGTTCTTC
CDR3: CASSLTPGQHNEQFF

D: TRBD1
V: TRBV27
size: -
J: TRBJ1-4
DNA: TGTGCCAGCAGTGACAGGGAAAGGGAAAAACTGTTTTTT
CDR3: CASSDREREKLFF

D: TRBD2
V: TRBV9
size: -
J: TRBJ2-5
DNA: TGTGCCAGCAGCTCCGGACTAGCGGGAGGGTACCAAGAGACCCAGTACTTC
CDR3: CASSSGLAGGYQETQYF

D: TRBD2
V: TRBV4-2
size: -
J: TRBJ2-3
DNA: TGTGCCAGCAGCCAAGACGGGACTAGCGGGAACACAGATACGCAGTATTTT
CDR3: CASSQDGTSGNTDTQYF

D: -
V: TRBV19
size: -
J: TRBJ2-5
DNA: TGTGCCAGTAGTTTAACAGCCGGCGGGGAGACCCAGTACTTC
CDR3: CASSLTAGGETQYF

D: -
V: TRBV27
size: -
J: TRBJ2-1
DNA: TGTGCCAGCAGGGGGGGCGGCGGGAACAATGAGCAGTTCTTC
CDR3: CASRGGGGNNEQFF

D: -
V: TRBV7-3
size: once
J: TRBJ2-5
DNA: TGTGCCAGCAGCCCAAGTTGGGGGCCCCAAGAGACCCAGTACTTC
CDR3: CASSPSWGPQETQYF

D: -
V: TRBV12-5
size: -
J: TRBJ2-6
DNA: TGTGCTAGTGGTTTGGAAAGGGGAGCTGGGGCCAACGTCCTGACTTTC
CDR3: CASGLERGAGANVLTF

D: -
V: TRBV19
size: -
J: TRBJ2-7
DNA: TGTGCCAGTAGTATAGAAAGCAGGGTATCCTACGAGCAGTACTTC
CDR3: CASSIESRVSYEQYF

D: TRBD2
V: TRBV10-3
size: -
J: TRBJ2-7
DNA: TGTGCCATCAGCCCCCGGACTAGCGCGGACGAGCAGTACTTC
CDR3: CAISPRTSADEQYF

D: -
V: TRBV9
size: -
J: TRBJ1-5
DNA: TGTGCCAGCAGCGTAACCGGAGGGGTGCCCCAGCATTTT
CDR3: CASSVTGGVPQHF

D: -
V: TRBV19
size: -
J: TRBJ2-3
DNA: TGTGCCAGTAGCCCTGGCGGTGGCACAGATACGCAGTATTTT
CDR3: CASSPGGGTDTQYF

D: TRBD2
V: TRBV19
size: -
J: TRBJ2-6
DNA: TGTGCCAGTAGAGCGACTAGCGTCTCTGGGGCCAACGTCCTGACTTTC
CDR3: CASRATSVSGANVLTF

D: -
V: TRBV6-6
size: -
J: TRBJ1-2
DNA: TGTGCCAGCAATAGGGGGAACTATGGCTACACCTTC
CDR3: CASNRGNYGYTF

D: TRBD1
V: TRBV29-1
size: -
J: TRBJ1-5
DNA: TGCAGCGTTGTACAGGGGGCCGATCAGCCCCAGCATTTT
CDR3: CSVVQGADQPQHF

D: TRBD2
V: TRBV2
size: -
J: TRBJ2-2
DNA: TGTGCCAGCCGTCGACTAGCGGGAGCTATCGCGAACACCGGGGAGCTGTTTTTT
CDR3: CASRRLAGAIANTGELFF

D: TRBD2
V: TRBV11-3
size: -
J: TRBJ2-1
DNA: TGTGCCAGCAGTCCGACTAGCGGGACCCAGTTCTTC
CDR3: CASSPTSGTQFF

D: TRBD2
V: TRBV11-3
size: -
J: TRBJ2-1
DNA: TGTGCCAGCAGTCCTCAACCGGGACTAGCGGGGAATGAGCAGTTCTTC
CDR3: CASSPQPGLAGNEQFF

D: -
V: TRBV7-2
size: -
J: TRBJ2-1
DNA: TGTGCCAGCAGCCCCTGGAGGGACAATGAGCAGTTCTTC
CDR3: CASSPWRDNEQFF

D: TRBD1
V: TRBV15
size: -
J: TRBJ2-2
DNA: TGTGCCACCAGCAGAGGGAGGGGACAGGGTGACACCGGGGAGCTGTTTTTT
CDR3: CATSRGRGQGDTGELFF

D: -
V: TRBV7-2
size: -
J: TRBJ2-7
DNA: TGTGCCAGCAGCTTATCGCCGGGAGAGGGTTACGAGCAGTACTTC
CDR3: CASSLSPGEGYEQYF

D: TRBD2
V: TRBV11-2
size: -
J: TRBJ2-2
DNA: TGTGCCAGCAGCGGAGGGACTAGCGGGAGTACAAACACCGGGGAGCTGTTTTTT
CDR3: CASSGGTSGSTNTGELFF

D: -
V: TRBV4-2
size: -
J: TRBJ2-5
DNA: TGTGCCAGCAGCCAAGTCGACTGGACCAAAGAGACCCAGTACTTC
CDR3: CASSQVDWTKETQYF

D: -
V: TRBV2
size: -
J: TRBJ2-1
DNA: TGTGCCAGCAGTGAAGGGACACCCTACAATGAGCAGTTCTTC
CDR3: CASSEGTPYNEQFF

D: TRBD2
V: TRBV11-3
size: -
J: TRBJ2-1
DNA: TGTGCCAGCAGCTTAGAGACTAGCGGCTACAATGAGCAGTTCTTC
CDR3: CASSLETSGYNEQFF

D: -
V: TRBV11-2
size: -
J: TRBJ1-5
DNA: TGTGCCAGCAGCTTAGACGGCATTCGCAATCAGCCCCAGCATTTT
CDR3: CASSLDGIRNQPQHF

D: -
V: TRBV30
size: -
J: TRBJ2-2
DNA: TGTGCCTGTAGAACAAGGGGGAGTAGTACCGGGGAGCTGTTTTTT
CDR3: CACRTRGSSTGELFF

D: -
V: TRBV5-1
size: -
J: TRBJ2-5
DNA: TGCGCCAGCAGCTTACCAGGGTCCCAAGAGACCCAGTACTTC
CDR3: CASSLPGSQETQYF

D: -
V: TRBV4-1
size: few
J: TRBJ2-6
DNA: TGCGCCAGCAGCCGCACACAGGGACTAATCCTTAACTCTGGGGCCAACGTCCTGACTTTC
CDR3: CASSRTQGLILNSGANVLTF

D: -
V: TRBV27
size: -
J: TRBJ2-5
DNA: TGTGCCAGCAGTTTACGGGTGGGGGAGACCCAGTACTTC
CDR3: CASSLRVGETQYF